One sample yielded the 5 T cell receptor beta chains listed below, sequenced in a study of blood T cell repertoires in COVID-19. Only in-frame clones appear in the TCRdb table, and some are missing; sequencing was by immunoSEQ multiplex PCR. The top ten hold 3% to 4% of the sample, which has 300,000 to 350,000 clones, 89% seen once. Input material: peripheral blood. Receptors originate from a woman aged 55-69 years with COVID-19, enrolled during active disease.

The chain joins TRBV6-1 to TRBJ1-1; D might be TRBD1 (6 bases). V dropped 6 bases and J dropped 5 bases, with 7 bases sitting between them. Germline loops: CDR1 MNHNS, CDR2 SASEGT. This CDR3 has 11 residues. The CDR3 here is CASSQGTEAFF. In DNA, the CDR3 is TGTGCCAGCAGCCAGGGGACTGAAGCTTTCTTT.

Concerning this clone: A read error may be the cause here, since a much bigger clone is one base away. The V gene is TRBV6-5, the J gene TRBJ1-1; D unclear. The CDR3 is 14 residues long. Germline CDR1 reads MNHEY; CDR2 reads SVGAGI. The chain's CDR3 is CASNYSNSGTEAFF. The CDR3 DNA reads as TGTGCCAGCAATTACTCGAACAGCGGCACTGAAGCTTTCTTT.

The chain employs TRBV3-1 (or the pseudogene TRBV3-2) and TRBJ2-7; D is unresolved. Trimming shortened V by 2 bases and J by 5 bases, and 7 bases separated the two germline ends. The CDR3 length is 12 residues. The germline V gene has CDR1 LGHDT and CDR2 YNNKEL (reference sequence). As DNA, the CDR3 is TGTGCCAGCAGCCAAACAGCAAACGAGCAGTACTTC. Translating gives CASSQTANEQYF.

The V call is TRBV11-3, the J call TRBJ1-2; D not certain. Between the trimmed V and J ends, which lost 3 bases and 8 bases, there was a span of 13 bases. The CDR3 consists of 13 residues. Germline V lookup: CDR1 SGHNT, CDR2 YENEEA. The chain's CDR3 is CASSFSYGTGYTF. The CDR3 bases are TGTGCCAGCAGCTTTTCCTATGGTACCGGCTACACCTTC.

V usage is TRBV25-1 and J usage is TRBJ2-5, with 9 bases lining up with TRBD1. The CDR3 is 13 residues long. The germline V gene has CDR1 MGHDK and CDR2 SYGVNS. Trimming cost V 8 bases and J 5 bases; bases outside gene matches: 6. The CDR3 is CASGGTGTETQYF. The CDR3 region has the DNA TGTGCCAGCGGCGGGACAGGGACGGAGACCCAGTACTTC.